This T cell receptor beta chain was retrieved from a study of early T cells in non-severe SARS-CoV-2 infection (dated by TCRdb to about 2021). As for the study more broadly: TCR sequencing used bulk RNA from unsorted whole blood, so alpha and beta chains could not be paired. Points the paper makes about the study in general: VDJdb matching was skewed toward anti-spike CD8 responses and likely underestimated virus-specific expansions, missing private and CD4 specificities.

This was a case-control study nested in a cohort of healthcare workers in London, UK, who had nasopharyngeal swab PCR tests and blood samples taken every week. Healthcare workers were recruited during the week of the UK lockdown, between 23 and 31 March 2020, and followed weekly for up to roughly 16 weeks. CDR1 and CDR2 (LGHNT, FRNRAP) derive from the germline V gene. The V and J ends are trimmed by 4 bases and 0 bases, leaving 6 bases between them. The CDR3 sequence holds 14 residues, the cysteine and phenylalanine included. The DNA shown is the 42-base CDR3, in frame from base 1. This clonotype was observed at least ten times. No cognate antigen has been identified for it. No per-base quality is available; no much larger clone lies one base away. The library was built by means of 5' RACE. Data came from a NextSeq 500. Unique molecular identifiers were attached to individual cDNA molecules in the TCR library protocol so that sequencing error and PCR bias could be corrected. Sequencing covered both TCR alpha and beta chains, and within each sample the abundances of alpha and beta sequences were tightly co-correlated. The source study handled its data this way. Decombinator V4 was used to perform V gene, J gene and CDR3 annotation of TCR sequences. TCRs were defined as expanded if a significant change between any two time points was detected under a Poisson model with p below 0.0001. TCR abundances were normalised to the total number of TCRs sequenced per sample and were expressed as counts per million. MAIT TCRs were defined by TRAV1-2 paired with TRAJ12, TRAJ20 or TRAJ33, and iNKT TCRs by TRAV10 paired with TRAJ18. A search of VDJdb, accessed on 1 November 2021, was run for TCRs annotated to CMV, EBV and SARS-CoV-2, with TCRs annotated for multiple antigens excluded. TCRdb ran its own pipeline on the public reads, namely fastp trimming at Q25 and MiXCR clone calling, and kept in-frame beta chains. Entries that share a CDR3 protein sequence are merged under the most common genes and DNA. What appears here as the V and J calls and clone size reflects TCRdb's work, not the paper's. This sample gives tens of thousands of distinct CDR3 sequences in total; about 3% of them show up just once. The top ten hold about 0.72% of the sample.

The sequence came from an adult who was a healthcare worker with PCR-confirmed SARS-CoV-2 infection or an uninfected control (not recorded which). The sequencing sample was made of whole blood. Here the chain combines TRBV12-5 and TRBJ2-2; the D gene cannot be named for sure. The sequenced DNA: TGTGCTAGTGGTTCCATTCCGAACACCGGGGAGCTGTTTTTT. Its translation reads: CASGSIPNTGELFF.